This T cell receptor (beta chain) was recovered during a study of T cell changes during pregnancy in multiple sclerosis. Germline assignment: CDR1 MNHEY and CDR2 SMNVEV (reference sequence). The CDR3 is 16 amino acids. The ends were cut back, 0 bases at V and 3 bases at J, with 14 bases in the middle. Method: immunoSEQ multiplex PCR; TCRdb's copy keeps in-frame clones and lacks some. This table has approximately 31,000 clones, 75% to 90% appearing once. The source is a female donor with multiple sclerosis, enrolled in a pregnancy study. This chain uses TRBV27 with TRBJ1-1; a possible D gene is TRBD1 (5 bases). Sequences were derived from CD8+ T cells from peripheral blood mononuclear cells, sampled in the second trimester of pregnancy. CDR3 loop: CASSLSGGGVYTEAFF. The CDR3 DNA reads TGTGCCAGCAGTTTATCGGGCGGGGGTGTTTACACTGAAGCTTTCTTT.